This TCR beta chain was recovered during a study of T-cell reconstitution after alpha-beta-depleted transplantation in children. Regarding the study as a whole: Day-60 TCRbeta diversity that was high in some patients was derived from surviving recipient T cells and thymic progenitors. A year post-transplant, T-cell counts and diversity derived mostly from newly produced T cells. About two months after transplant, alpha-beta T cells reportedly came from several hundred expanded graft clones.

V was clipped by 0 bases and J by 0 bases, with 8 bases between them. Germline V lookup: CDR1 ENHRY, CDR2 SYGVKD. There are 15 residues in the CDR3. The TCRbeta library was prepared with unique molecular identifiers. TCRdb re-called the PCR reads with MiXCR, one entry per CDR3 protein. The sample yields about 290,000 distinct CDR3 sequences, about 9.5% seen once. This clonotype came up many times. Antigen unknown. The clonotype originates from a boy under two years old with acute myeloid leukemia, due to receive a stem cell transplant. Material: PBMCs, obtained before TCRalphabeta/CD19-depleted stem cell transplant. V gene TRBV10-3 combines with J gene TRBJ1-1; D is unresolved. The CDR3 region has the DNA TGTGCCATCAGTGAGTCGACACATTTGAACACTGAAGCTTTCTTT. Encoded protein: CAISESTHLNTEAFF.